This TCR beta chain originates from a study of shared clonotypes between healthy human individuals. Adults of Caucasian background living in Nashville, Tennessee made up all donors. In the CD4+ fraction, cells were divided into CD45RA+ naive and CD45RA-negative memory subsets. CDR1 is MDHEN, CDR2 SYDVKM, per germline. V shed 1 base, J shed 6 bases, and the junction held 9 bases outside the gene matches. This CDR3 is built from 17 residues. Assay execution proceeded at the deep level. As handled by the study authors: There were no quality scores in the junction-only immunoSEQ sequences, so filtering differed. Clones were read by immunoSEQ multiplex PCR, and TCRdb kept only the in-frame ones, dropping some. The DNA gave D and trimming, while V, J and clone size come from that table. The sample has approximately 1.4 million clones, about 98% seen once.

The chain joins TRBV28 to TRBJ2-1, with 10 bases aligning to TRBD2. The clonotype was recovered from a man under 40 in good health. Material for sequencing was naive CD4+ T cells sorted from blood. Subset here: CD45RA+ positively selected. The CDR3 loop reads CASSLLDASGSFNEQFF. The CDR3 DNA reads TGTGCCAGCAGTTTATTAGACGCTAGCGGGAGTTTCAATGAGCAGTTCTTC. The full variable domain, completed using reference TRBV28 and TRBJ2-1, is DVKVTQSSRYLVKRTGEKVFLECVQDMDHENMFWYRQDPGLGLRLIYFSYDVKMKEKGDIPEGYSVSREKKERFSLILESASTNQTSMYLCASSLLDASGSFNEQFFGPGTRLTVL.